The 31 T cell receptor beta chains below were found in one sample sequenced in a study of patients and donors after allogeneic stem cell transplantation. TCRdb re-called the RT-PCR reads through MiXCR, storing one row per CDR3 protein. The sample lists about 87,000 distinct CDR3 sequences; roughly 5.2% were seen once. The sequenced material came from blood, either unsorted or a sorted T cell fraction (not recorded which). Every receptor here comes from a human donor who was either an allogeneic HSCT recipient or a stem cell or donor lymphocyte infusion donor (not recorded which). It is not recorded whose cells these are; they may come from a transplant donor.

This clonotype was observed a handful of times. J is TRBJ1-5 and V is TRBV20-1, with D tentatively TRBD1 (5 bases). Trimming pared 6 bases from V and 2 bases from J, leaving 17 bases between. The CDR3 is 15 amino acids. CDR1 and CDR2 from the germline V gene are DFQATT and SNEGSKA (reference sequence). The CDR3 DNA reads as TGCAGTGCCTCCGGGCGGGGGAAGCGCAATCAGCCCCAGCATTTT. It encodes CSASGRGKRNQPQHF.

This clonotype was counted ten times or more. V gene TRBV2 combines with J gene TRBJ2-1, with a possible D match to TRBD1 (6 bases). Germline V gene data show CDR1 as SNHLY and CDR2 as FYNNEI. V lost 6 bases and J lost 9, with 12 bases in between. This CDR3 comprises 12 residues. CDR3 nucleotides: TGTGCCAGCAGAGCCACAGGGACTGAGCAGTTCTTC. This codes for CASRATGTEQFF.

The sample holds many counts of this clonotype. This rearrangement joins TRBV27 to TRBJ1-2, with unresolved D. Trimming stripped 2 bases from V and 8 bases from J, with 12 bases between. The CDR3 has 13 residues. CDR1 is MNHEY and CDR2 is SMNVEV in the germline V gene (reference sequence). The CDR3 is CASSLNGIGGYTF. CDR3 nucleotide sequence: TGTGCCAGCAGTTTAAATGGAATCGGGGGCTACACCTTC.

This clonotype was recorded a few times. J is TRBJ1-1 and V is TRBV4-1; the match to TRBD1 covers 8 bases. Germline assignment: CDR1 MGHRA and CDR2 YSYEKL. V dropped 1 base and J dropped 1; count of bases not matched to a gene: 5. The CDR3 contains 16 residues. The CDR3 DNA reads TGCGCCAGCAGCCAAGCCCCAGGGGGCTGGAACACTGAAGCTTTCTTT. Protein product: CASSQAPGGWNTEAFF.

This clonotype was observed at least ten times. V usage is TRBV19 and J usage is TRBJ1-2, with D hard to call. The germline V gene has CDR1 LNHDA and CDR2 SQIVND (reference sequence). The CDR3 covers 15 residues. Trimming left V 7 bases short and J 2 bases short, with 17 bases between. DNA of the CDR3: TGTGCCAGTACTTCTACGCGGGGTGGAAACTATGGCTACACCTTC. Translation: CASTSTRGGNYGYTF.

At least ten counts were recorded for this clonotype. This CDR3 is CASSLNFWASDTEAFF. The DNA of the CDR3 is TGTGCCAGCAGCTTAAATTTTTGGGCGTCGGACACTGAAGCTTTCTTT. The J gene is TRBJ1-1, the V gene TRBV7-2, with D unresolved. The CDR3 extends over 16 amino acids. Germline CDR1 reads SGHTA; CDR2 reads FQGNSA. V lost 2 bases and J 3 bases, leaving 16 bases between the germline ends.

This clonotype appeared many times. The chain combines TRBV20-1 with TRBJ2-3; D perhaps matches TRBD2 (5 bases). V was trimmed by 6 bases and J by 1 base, leaving 8 bases between them. CDR1 DFQATT and CDR2 SNEGSKA come from the germline V gene (reference sequence). The CDR3 runs 12 residues. The CDR3 DNA reads TGCAGTGCGGACGGGGGCACAGATACGCAGTATTTT. It specifies CSADGGTDTQYF.

This clonotype occurred many times. The rearrangement uses TRBV7-6 and TRBJ2-2; D may be TRBD1 (5 bases). V shed 5 bases and J shed 9 bases, with 13 bases lying between them. This CDR3 region has 13 residues. Germline assignment: CDR1 SGHVS and CDR2 FNYEAQ. This CDR3 reads CASSKESGRELFF. CDR3 nucleotides: TGTGCCAGCAGCAAAGAATCAGGGCGGGAGCTGTTTTTT.

This clonotype was seen ten or more times. Its ends do not fully match the called genes, so a read error is possible. The chain joins TRBV6-4 to TRBJ1-3, with D perhaps TRBD1 (5 bases). The germline V gene encodes CDR1 MRHNA and CDR2 SNTAGT. CDR3 length equals 14 residues. The CDR3 DNA sequence: TGTGCCAGTAGTGCGACAGTCTCTGGAAACACCATATATTTT. This gives the protein CASSATVSGNTIYF.

The table lists this clonotype with many counts. The chain links TRBV5-5 to TRBJ2-3, with D tentatively TRBD1 (6 bases). The germline V and J ends were trimmed by 3 bases and 4 bases, with 15 bases remaining between them. The CDR3 is 15 residues long. The germline CDR1 and CDR2 sequences are SGHKS and YYEKEE (reference sequence). In DNA, the CDR3 is TGTGCCAGCAGCTCAGAGGGGGAAGTTGCAGATACGCAGTATTTT. This encodes CASSSEGEVADTQYF. The whole variable domain, filled in from reference TRBV5-5 and TRBJ2-3, reads DAGVTQSPTHLIKTRGQQVTLRCSPISGHKSVSWYQQVLGQGPQFIFQYYEKEERGRGNFPDRFSARQFPNYSSELNVNALLLGDSALYLCASSSEGEVADTQYFGPGTRLTVL.

This clonotype came up many times. This chain links TRBV5-1 with TRBJ2-1, with 9 nucleotides matching TRBD1. The CDR3 runs to 17 residues. CDR1 and CDR2 (germline): SGHRS, YFSETQ. Trimming at V came to 0 bases and at J to 3 bases, leaving 7 bases not matched to a gene. The CDR3 reads CASSLVRTGANYNEQFF. CDR3 sequence (DNA): TGCGCCAGCAGCTTGGTCCGGACAGGGGCGAACTACAATGAGCAGTTCTTC.

The sample holds a few counts of this clonotype. The chain joins TRBV18 to TRBJ1-3; the D is unclear. This CDR3 contains 12 residues. Germline loops: CDR1 KGHSH, CDR2 LQKENI. Trimming removed 1 base at V and 4 bases at J, with 2 bases between. CDR3 sequence reads: CASSPQGNTIYF. The CDR3 nucleotides are TGTGCCAGCTCACCACAGGGAAACACCATATATTTT.

This clonotype turned up a few times. The chain uses TRBV20-1 and TRBJ2-7; tentatively, D is TRBD1 (6 bases). Germline CDR1 reads DFQATT; CDR2 reads SNEGSKA (reference sequence). V was clipped by 4 bases and J by 5 bases, with 21 bases between them. There are 15 residues in the CDR3. This CDR3 is CSAINPTGMGHEQYF. The CDR3 nucleotides read TGCAGTGCTATTAACCCCACAGGGATGGGGCACGAGCAGTACTTC.

This clonotype has a handful of counts. This sequence joins TRBV5-4 and TRBJ2-5, with 7 bases lining up with TRBD1. Germline CDR1 SGHNT, CDR2 YYREEE (reference sequence). Trimming removed 4 bases from V and 1 base from J; junction bases left unmatched: 7. The CDR3 consists of 15 residues. The CDR3 region has the DNA TGTGCCAGCAGCCAAAGGGGACAGCTCCAAGAGACCCAGTACTTC. Its protein product is CASSQRGQLQETQYF.

The CDR3 sequence is CASSLRTDRLRGNTIYF. CDR3 in DNA: TGTGCCAGCAGCCTACGAACGGACCGACTGAGGGGAAACACCATATATTTT. The V gene is TRBV7-9, the J gene TRBJ1-3; D uncertain. The length of the CDR3 is 17 residues. The V end was cut by 5 bases, the J end by 4 bases, with 21 bases between. From germline, CDR1 is SEHNR and CDR2 FQNEAQ (reference sequence).

This clonotype was counted a few times. This sequence joins TRBV13 and TRBJ2-3, with TRBD2 identical over 7 bases. CDR1 is PRHDT, CDR2 FYEKMQ, per germline (reference sequence). The CDR3 totals 17 residues. The V gene end was trimmed by 4 bases and the J gene end by 2 bases; junction bases not matched to a gene: 12. In nucleotides, the CDR3 is TGTGCCAGCAGCTGGGGGGGGGGAGCGGAACTCACAGATACGCAGTATTTT. Its translation is CASSWGGGAELTDTQYF.

This clonotype was recorded at least ten times. The chain has TRBV2 and TRBJ1-1; TRBD1 matches 8 bases. The CDR3 runs 15 residues. V was pared by 6 bases and J by 1 base, with 7 bases of the junction left unmatched. Germline V CDR1 and CDR2: SNHLY, FYNNEI. Here the CDR3 DNA reads TGTGCCAGCAGGGAAACACAGGGGGGGAACACTGAAGCTTTCTTT. Amino acids: CASRETQGGNTEAFF.

This clonotype has a count of ten or more. V is TRBV12-3 or TRBV12-4 and J is TRBJ2-7, with D unresolved. Trimming removed 6 bases from V and 4 bases from J, with 16 bases in between. There are 14 residues in the CDR3. The CDR3 DNA sequence: TGTGCCAGCAGCCGCGGAGCCTTGGGGTACGAGCAGTACTTC. It encodes CASSRGALGYEQYF.

This clonotype was counted many times. The chain links TRBV11-2 to TRBJ2-7; 7 bases fit TRBD1. The germline V gene has CDR1 SGHAT and CDR2 FQNNGV. V was clipped by 3 bases and J by 4 bases; unmatched bases: 9. The length of the CDR3 is 15 residues. The CDR3 nucleotides read TGTGCCAGCAGCTTCGTGTACAGGGGTTCGTACGAGCAGTACTTC. Its translation is CASSFVYRGSYEQYF.

J is TRBJ2-5 and V is TRBV29-1; TRBD1 agrees at 11 bases. The V segment lost 0 bases and the J segment 5 bases; nucleotides outside the gene matches: 8. CDR3 length: 16 residues. CDR1 is SQVTM, CDR2 ANQGSEA, per germline. The CDR3, as DNA: TGCAGCGTTGAAGAGTCTGGACAGGGGGCGCGGGAGACCCAGTACTTC. It specifies CSVEESGQGARETQYF.

This clonotype showed up just a few times. This chain uses TRBV20-1 with TRBJ2-7; D unclear. Looked up from germline, CDR1 is DFQATT and CDR2 is SNEGSKA (reference sequence). V lost 5 bases to trimming and J lost 3 bases, with 14 bases between them. CDR3 length: 13 residues. The CDR3 is CSAPRTPRYEQYF. CDR3 sequence (DNA): TGCAGTGCTCCCCGAACACCCCGCTACGAGCAGTACTTC.

This clonotype was seen ten or more times. V usage is TRBV29-1 and J usage is TRBJ1-1, with TRBD1 matching over 12 bases. The CDR3 is 15 amino acids. Germline-derived CDR1 and CDR2 are SQVTM and ANQGSEA. The CDR3 region has the DNA TGCACCATTACCGGGACAGGGGGCGTAATGGCTGAAGCTTTCTTT. This codes for CTITGTGGVMAEAFF.

This clonotype has a count of ten or more. The rearrangement joins TRBV12-3 or TRBV12-4 to TRBJ1-5; no definite D call. The V and J ends lost 3 bases and 4 bases respectively, with 7 bases between them. The CDR3 length is 13 residues. The CDR3 here is CASSFGVNQPQHF. For the CDR3, the DNA is TGTGCCAGCAGTTTTGGGGTAAATCAGCCCCAGCATTTT.

This clonotype was recorded at least ten times. The chain uses TRBV27 and TRBJ2-1; TRBD2 matches 12 bases. CDR1 MNHEY and CDR2 SMNVEV come from the germline V gene (reference sequence). The CDR3 length is 15 residues. The V gene end was trimmed by 2 bases and the J gene end by 11 bases; junction bases not matched to a gene: 7. Here the CDR3 reads CASSLRLAGGPKQFF. CDR3 bases: TGTGCCAGCAGTTTACGCCTAGCGGGAGGGCCTAAGCAGTTCTTC.

This clonotype came up many times. The V and J genes are TRBV20-1 and TRBJ1-1, with D maybe TRBD1 (6 bases). Germline assignment: CDR1 DFQATT and CDR2 SNEGSKA (reference sequence). This CDR3 is 16 amino acids long. Trimming left V 0 bases short and J 3 bases short, with 17 bases between. The CDR3 bases are TGCAGTGCTAGAGATCCGATCCGAGGGACACACACTGAAGCTTTCTTT. Encoded protein: CSARDPIRGTHTEAFF.

The chain recombines TRBV18 with TRBJ2-7; the D is unclear. CDR3 size: 13 residues. Germline V gene sequence: CDR1 KGHSH, CDR2 LQKENI. Trimming took 2 bases from V and 0 from J, leaving 5 bases between them. The CDR3, as DNA: TGTGCCAGCTCACCAGGTACCTCCTACGAGCAGTACTTC. Translating it yields CASSPGTSYEQYF.

The chain joins TRBV10-1 to TRBJ1-5; the match to TRBD1 covers 7 bases. The CDR3 contains 16 residues. Germline V gene data show CDR1 as WNHNN and CDR2 as SYGVQD (reference sequence). Trimming cost V 2 bases and J 4 bases; bases outside gene matches: 8. CDR3 sequence (DNA): TGCGCCAGCAGTGAGGAGAATTCGGACAGGAATCAGCCCCAGCATTTT. Protein product: CASSEENSDRNQPQHF.

Many counts were recorded for this clonotype. This chain links TRBV18 with TRBJ2-5; the D gene is possibly TRBD1 (5 bases). Per germline, CDR1 KGHSH and CDR2 LQKENI. The V gene lost 8 bases and the J gene lost 2 bases, with 12 bases spanning the gap. The CDR3 sequence is 13 residues long. DNA for the CDR3: TGTGCCAGCACACAGGAGCAGCAAGAGACCCAGTACTTC. Its translation: CASTQEQQETQYF.

The chain couples TRBV5-4 to TRBJ1-1; D is perhaps TRBD1 (5 bases). V lost 4 bases to trimming and J lost 1 base, with 14 bases between them. The germline CDR1 and CDR2 sequences are SGHNT and YYREEE (reference sequence). CDR3 length: 15 residues. CDR3 amino acids: CASSPDWGSNTEAFF. The CDR3 nucleotides are TGTGCCAGCAGCCCAGACTGGGGGTCGAACACTGAAGCTTTCTTT.

This clonotype showed up many times. J is TRBJ1-2 and V is TRBV20-1, with TRBD1 matching over 12 bases. The CDR3 covers 17 residues. Looked up from germline, CDR1 is DFQATT and CDR2 is SNEGSKA (reference sequence). V was pared by 6 bases and J by 0 bases, with 11 bases of the junction left unmatched. The CDR3 DNA is TGCAGTGCAACTCCGGGACAGGGGGCTTCAGCTAACTATGGCTACACCTTC. As protein: CSATPGQGASANYGYTF.

The rearrangement joins TRBV3-1 to TRBJ2-7, with D tentatively TRBD1 or TRBD2 (5 bases each). Germline CDR1 is LGHDT and CDR2 is YNNKEL (reference sequence). The CDR3 extends over 14 amino acids. V was pared by 4 bases and J by 5 bases, with 15 bases between. CDR3 amino acids: CASSPRAGTNEQYF. The CDR3 bases are TGTGCCAGCAGCCCACGGGCAGGGACGAACGAGCAGTACTTC.